This T cell receptor beta chain was identified during a study of shared clonotypes between healthy human individuals. General study findings and limits: Represented diversity (both genetic and exposure-history) was limited by the small number of donors. Clonotypes not shared had lower generation probabilities than those common to all four donors. In general, naive subsets displayed greater estimated richness than memory subsets did.

V was pared by 7 bases and J by 4 bases, with 10 bases of the junction left unmatched. The CDR3 has 15 amino acids. Germline-derived CDR1 and CDR2 are MNHNS and SASEGT. With regard to this clone: No antigen is known for it.

An assay was performed, and its level was deep. Libraries were prepared by immunoSEQ multiplex PCR; TCRdb keeps only in-frame clonotypes and omits some of them. Among a few million clones listed, under 95% were seen once. This chain uses TRBV6-1 with TRBJ1-2; 9 bases align to TRBD1. Sequencing was done on a sample of naive CD4+ T cells from PBMCs. Subset defined: CD45RA+ positively selected. The TCR originated in a man between 18 and 29 years old in good health. Some clones in this sample may be carry-over from other donors' samples. CDR3 amino acids: CASILRTGATYGYTF. The CDR3, as DNA: TGTGCCAGCATTCTCAGGACAGGGGCCACCTATGGCTACACCTTC.